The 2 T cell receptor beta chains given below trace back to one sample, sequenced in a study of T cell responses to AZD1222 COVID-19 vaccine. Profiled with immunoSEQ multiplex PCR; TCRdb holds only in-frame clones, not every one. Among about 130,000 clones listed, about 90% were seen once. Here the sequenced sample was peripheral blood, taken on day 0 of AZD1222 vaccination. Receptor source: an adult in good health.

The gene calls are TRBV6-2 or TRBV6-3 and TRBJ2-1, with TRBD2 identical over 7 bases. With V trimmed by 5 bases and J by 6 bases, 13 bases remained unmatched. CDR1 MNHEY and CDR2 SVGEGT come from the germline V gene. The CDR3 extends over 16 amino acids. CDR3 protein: CASSRPSRGVINEQFF. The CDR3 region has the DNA TGTGCCAGCAGTCGACCTAGCCGGGGGGTCATCAATGAGCAGTTCTTC.

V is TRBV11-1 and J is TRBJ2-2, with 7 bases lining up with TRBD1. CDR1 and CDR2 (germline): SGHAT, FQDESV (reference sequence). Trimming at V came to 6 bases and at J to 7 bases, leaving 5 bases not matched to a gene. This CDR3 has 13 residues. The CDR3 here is CASSPTGVGELFF. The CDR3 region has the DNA TGTGCCAGCAGTCCTACAGGGGTCGGGGAGCTGTTTTTT.